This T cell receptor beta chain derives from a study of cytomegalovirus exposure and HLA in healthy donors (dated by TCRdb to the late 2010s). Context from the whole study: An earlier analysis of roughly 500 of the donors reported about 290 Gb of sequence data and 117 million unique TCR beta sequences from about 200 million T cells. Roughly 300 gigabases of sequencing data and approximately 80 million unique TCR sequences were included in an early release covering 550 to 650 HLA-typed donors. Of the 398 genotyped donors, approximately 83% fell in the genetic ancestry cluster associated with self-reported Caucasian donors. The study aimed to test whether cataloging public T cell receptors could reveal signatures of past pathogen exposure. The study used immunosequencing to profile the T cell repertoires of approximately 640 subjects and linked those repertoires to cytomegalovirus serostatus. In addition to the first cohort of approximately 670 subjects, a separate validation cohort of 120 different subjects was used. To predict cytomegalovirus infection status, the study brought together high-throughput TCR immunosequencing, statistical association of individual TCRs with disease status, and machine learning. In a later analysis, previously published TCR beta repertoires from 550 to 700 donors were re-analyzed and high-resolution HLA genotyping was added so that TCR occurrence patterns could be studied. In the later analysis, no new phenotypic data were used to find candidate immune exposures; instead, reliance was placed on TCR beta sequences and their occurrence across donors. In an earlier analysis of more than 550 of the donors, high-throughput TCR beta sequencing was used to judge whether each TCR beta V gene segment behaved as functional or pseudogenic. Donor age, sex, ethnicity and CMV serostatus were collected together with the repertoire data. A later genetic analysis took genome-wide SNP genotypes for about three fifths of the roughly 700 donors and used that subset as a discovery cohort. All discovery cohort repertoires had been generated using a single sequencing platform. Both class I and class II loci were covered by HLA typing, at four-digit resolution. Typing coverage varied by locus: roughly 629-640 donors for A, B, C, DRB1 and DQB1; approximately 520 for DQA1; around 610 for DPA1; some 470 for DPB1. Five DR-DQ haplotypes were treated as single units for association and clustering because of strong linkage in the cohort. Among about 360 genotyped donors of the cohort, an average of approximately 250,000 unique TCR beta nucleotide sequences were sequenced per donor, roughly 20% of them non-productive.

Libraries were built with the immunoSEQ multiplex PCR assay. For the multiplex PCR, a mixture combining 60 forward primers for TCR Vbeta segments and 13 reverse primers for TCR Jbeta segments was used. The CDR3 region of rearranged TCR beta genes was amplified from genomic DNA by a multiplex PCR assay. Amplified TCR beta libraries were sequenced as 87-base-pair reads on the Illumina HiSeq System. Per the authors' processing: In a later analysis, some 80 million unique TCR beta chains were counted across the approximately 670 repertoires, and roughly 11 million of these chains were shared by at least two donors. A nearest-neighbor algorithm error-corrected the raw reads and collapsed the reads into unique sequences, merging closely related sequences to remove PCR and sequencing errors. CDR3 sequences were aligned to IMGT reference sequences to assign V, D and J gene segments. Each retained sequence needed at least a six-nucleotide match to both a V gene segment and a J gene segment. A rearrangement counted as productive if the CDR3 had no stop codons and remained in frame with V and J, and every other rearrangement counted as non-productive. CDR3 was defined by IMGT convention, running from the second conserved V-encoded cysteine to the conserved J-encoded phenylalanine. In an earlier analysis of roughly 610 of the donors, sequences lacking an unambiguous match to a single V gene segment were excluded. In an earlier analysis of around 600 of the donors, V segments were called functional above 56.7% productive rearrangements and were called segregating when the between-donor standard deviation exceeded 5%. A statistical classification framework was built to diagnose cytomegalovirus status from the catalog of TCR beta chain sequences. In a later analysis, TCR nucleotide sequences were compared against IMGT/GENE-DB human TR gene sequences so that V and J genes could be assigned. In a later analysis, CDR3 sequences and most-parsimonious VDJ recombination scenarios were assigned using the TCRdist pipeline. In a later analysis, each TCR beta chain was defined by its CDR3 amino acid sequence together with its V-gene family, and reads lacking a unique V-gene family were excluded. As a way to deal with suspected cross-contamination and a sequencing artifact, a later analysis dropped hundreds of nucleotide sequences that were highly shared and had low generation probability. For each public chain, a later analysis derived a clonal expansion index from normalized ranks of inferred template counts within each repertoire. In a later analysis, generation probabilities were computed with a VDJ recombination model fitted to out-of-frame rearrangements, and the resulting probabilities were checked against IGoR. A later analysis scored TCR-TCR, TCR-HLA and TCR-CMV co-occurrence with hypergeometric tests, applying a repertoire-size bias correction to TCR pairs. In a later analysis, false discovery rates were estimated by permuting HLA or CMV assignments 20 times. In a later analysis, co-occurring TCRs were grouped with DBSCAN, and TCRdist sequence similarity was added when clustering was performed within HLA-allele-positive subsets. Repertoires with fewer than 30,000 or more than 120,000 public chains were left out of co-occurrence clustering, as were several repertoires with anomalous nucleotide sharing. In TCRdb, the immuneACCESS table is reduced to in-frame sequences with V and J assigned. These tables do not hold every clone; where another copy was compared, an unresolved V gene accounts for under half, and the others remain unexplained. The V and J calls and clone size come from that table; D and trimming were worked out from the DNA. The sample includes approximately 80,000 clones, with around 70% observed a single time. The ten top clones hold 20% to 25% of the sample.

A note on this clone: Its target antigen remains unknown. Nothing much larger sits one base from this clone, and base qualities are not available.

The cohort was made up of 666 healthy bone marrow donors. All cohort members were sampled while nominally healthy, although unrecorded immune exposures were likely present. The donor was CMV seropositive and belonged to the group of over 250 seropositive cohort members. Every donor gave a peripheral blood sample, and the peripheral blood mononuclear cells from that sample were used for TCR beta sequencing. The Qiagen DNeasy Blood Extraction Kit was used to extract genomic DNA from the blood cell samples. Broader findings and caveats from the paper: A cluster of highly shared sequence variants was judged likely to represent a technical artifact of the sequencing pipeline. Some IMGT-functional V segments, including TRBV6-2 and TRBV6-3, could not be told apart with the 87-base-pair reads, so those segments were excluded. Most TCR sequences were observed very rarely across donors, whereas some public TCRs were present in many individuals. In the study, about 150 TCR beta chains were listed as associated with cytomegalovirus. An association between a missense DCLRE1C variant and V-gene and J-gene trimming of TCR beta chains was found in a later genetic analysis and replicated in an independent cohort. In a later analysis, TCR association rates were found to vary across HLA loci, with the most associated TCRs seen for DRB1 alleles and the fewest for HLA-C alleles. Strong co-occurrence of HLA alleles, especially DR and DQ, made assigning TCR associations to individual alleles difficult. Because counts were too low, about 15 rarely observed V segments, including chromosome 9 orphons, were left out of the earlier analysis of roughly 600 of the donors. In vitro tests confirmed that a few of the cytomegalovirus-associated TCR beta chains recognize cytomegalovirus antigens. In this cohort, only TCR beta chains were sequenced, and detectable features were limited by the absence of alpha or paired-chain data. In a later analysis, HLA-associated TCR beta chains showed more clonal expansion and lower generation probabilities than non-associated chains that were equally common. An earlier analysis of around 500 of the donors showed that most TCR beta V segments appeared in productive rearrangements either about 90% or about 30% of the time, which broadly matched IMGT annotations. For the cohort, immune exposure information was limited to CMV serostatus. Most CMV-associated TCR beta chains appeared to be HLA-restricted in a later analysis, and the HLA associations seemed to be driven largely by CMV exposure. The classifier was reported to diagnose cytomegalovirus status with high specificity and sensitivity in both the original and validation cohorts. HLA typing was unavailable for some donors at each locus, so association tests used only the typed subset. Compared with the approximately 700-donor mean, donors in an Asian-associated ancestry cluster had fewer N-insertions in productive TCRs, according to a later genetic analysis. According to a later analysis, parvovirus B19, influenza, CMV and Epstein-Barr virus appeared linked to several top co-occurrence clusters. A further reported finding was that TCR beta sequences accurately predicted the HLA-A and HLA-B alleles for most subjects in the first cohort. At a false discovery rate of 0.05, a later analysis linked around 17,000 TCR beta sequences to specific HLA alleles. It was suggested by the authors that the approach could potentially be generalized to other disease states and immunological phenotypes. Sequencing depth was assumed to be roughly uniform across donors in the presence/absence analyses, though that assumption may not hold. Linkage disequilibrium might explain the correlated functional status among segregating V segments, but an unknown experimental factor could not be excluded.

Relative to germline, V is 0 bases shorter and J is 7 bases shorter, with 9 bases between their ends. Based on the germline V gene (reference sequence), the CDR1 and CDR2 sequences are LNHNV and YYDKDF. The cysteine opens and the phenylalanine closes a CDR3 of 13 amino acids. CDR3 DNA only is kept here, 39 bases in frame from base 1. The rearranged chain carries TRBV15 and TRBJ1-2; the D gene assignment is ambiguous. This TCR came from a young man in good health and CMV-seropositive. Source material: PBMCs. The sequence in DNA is TGTGCCACCAGCAGAGAGGCATTCCTTGGCTACACCTTC. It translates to CATSREAFLGYTF.